This TCR beta chain was profiled in a study of cytomegalovirus exposure and HLA in healthy donors. The CDR3 is 18 amino acids. CDR1 and CDR2 (germline): SGHRS, YFSETQ. The V and J ends lost 1 base and 1 base respectively, with 15 bases between them. The PCR had 60 Vbeta and 13 Jbeta primers. Here immunoSEQ multiplex PCR was the method, and the copy in TCRdb shows in-frame clones only, minus some. The sample records 250,000 or so clones, 85% to 90% being singletons. This chain joins TRBV5-1 and TRBJ2-6, with D possibly matching TRBD1 (5 bases). Sequenced sample: PBMCs. This receptor was taken from a human donor in good health. The DNA for the CDR3 is TGCGCCAGCAGCTTGAGACAGCCCGACGCTTCTGGGGCCAACGTCCTGACTTTC. As protein: CASSLRQPDASGANVLTF.